The rows below give T cell receptor beta chains drawn from one sample of a study of memory CD4+ T cells and cytomegalovirus serostatus. Profiling relied on immunoSEQ multiplex PCR, and the TCRdb table lists in-frame clones only, not all of them. Counted here are some 58,000 clones, roughly four fifths occurring once; the ten biggest clones make up nearly 0.9%. Sequencing used memory CD4+ T cells from blood. Receptors were obtained from an adult in good health and CMV-seronegative. CDR3s include the opening cysteine and the closing phenylalanine or tryptophan. Fields, in order: J gene, clone size, V gene, D gene, CDR3 DNA, CDR3 protein. A D gene is named only where the DNA matches it firmly. For some rows the clone size is stated as once, few or many, or as a class when expanded; others skip it.

TRBJ1-4	.	TRBV29-1	.	TGCAGCGTTGTGGTAGAGTCCCATAATGAAAAACTGTTTTTT	CSVVVESHNEKLFF
TRBJ2-7	.	TRBV20-1	.	TGCAGTGCTAGCAGCGGATACGAGCAGTACTTC	CSASSGYEQYF
TRBJ1-2	once	TRBV7-9	TRBD1	TGTGCCAGCAGCTCGACAGGGCCCACGGGTGGCTACACCTTC	CASSSTGPTGGYTF
TRBJ2-5	.	TRBV10-3	.	TGTGCCTCAAAAGATGCCCAGGGAGAGACCCAGTACTTC	CASKDAQGETQYF
TRBJ2-5	few	TRBV2	TRBD1	TGTGCCAGCAGTGGGCTTAGATCCGGGACAGGGGGACTAGAGACCCAGTACTTC	CASSGLRSGTGGLETQYF
TRBJ1-2	once	TRBV29-1	.	TGCAGCGTTGACAGCTCTGGCTACACCTTC	CSVDSSGYTF
TRBJ2-7	once	TRBV29-1	TRBD2	TGCAGCGTTGAATCGGGGAGGGGATACGAGCAGTACTTC	CSVESGRGYEQYF
TRBJ2-5	.	TRBV21-1	.	TGTGCCAGCAGCAAAGAAGAGACCCAGTACTTC	CASSKEETQYF
TRBJ1-5	.	TRBV28	.	TGTGCCAGCAGCGCTCATCGGGGTTCACGCAATCAGCCCCAGCATTTT	CASSAHRGSRNQPQHF
TRBJ1-3	.	TRBV9	.	TGTGCCAGCAGCGTAGTATCCGGGGTTGGGGACACCATATATTTT	CASSVVSGVGDTIYF
TRBJ1-6	.	TRBV2	.	TGTGCCAGCAGTCTCCGGGACACCAACACCCTCCACTTT	CASSLRDTNTLHF
TRBJ2-7	.	TRBV5-1	.	TGCGCCAGCAGCTTGCCTTCCGGCGGATCCTACGAGCAGTACTTC	CASSLPSGGSYEQYF
TRBJ2-6	.	TRBV6-5	.	TGTGCCAGCAGGACGGGGGTGACGGCCAACGTCCTGACTTTC	CASRTGVTANVLTF
TRBJ2-1	.	TRBV6-1	.	TGTGCCAGCAGTGAAGGGGGCGGAAGTGCAGGAAAGCAGTTCTTC	CASSEGGGSAGKQFF
TRBJ2-5	.	TRBV10-3	.	TGTGCCATCAGCGACCTCCAAGAGACCCAGTACTTC	CAISDLQETQYF
TRBJ1-2	.	TRBV30	.	TGTGCCTGGAGTTCCGGGACATCAAACTATGGCTACACCTTC	CAWSSGTSNYGYTF
TRBJ1-2	.	TRBV5-8	.	TGTGCCAGCAGCTTGGCAGCGGGCTACTATGGCTACACCTTC	CASSLAAGYYGYTF
TRBJ2-3	once	TRBV28	.	TGTGCCAGCAGGCAATTTGGGGATACGCAGTATTTT	CASRQFGDTQYF
TRBJ2-2	.	TRBV7-8	TRBD1	TGTGCCAGCAGCTTATACCCGGACAGGAGGACCGGGGAGCTGTTTTTT	CASSLYPDRRTGELFF
TRBJ1-1	.	TRBV10-3	.	TGTGCCATCAGTCTACAAGAGGGGAACACTGAAGCTTTCTTT	CAISLQEGNTEAFF
TRBJ1-1	many	TRBV7-9	.	TGTGCCAGCAGCTTAGCTGGGCGGCAGGGAGCTGAAGCTTTCTTT	CASSLAGRQGAEAFF
TRBJ1-5	.	TRBV28	TRBD1	TGTGCCAGCAGTTCCCCCGGACAGGACAATCAGCCCCAGCATTTT	CASSSPGQDNQPQHF
TRBJ2-1	.	TRBV6-5	TRBD2	TGTGCCAGCAGTTACTCAGGTACCGGGAGGGTCGATGAGCAGTTCTTC	CASSYSGTGRVDEQFF
TRBJ2-5	.	TRBV29-1	.	TGCAGCGCAGCCGAAGAGACCCAGTACTTC	CSAAEETQYF
TRBJ1-1	.	TRBV19	.	TGTGCCAGTAGTATCAACAGGAACACTGAAGCTTTCTTT	CASSINRNTEAFF
TRBJ1-2	.	TRBV6-5	.	TGTGCCAGCAGTTACTCGACGAGGACTAACTATGGCTACACCTTC	CASSYSTRTNYGYTF
TRBJ2-2	.	TRBV18	.	TGTGCCAGCCCGCCGAAAGAGTCGAACACCGGGGAGCTGTTTTTT	CASPPKESNTGELFF
TRBJ2-2	few	TRBV5-1	TRBD1	TGCGCCAGCAGCTGGACAGGGGGCCCGAACACCGGGGAGCTGTTTTTT	CASSWTGGPNTGELFF
TRBJ2-7	.	TRBV6-6	TRBD2	TGTGCCAGCAGTGCCCGGACTAGCGGGAACTACGAGCAGTACTTC	CASSARTSGNYEQYF
TRBJ1-2	.	TRBV5-1	TRBD1	TGCGCCAGCAGCCCTACCCCGGGGACAGGGGGCTTTGGCTACACCTTC	CASSPTPGTGGFGYTF
TRBJ1-2	.	TRBV7-2	.	TGTGCCAGCAGCCCCAGACCCCAGGGTTATGGCTACACCTTC	CASSPRPQGYGYTF
TRBJ2-2	.	TRBV19	.	TGTGCCAGTAGTATATCGTGGGGACCTCAAGCCCCGGGGGAGCTGTTTTTT	CASSISWGPQAPGELFF
TRBJ2-7	.	TRBV7-7	TRBD1	TGTGCTAGCAGCTTTAAAAATGGACAGGGCTACGAGCAGTACTTC	CASSFKNGQGYEQYF
TRBJ1-1	.	TRBV18	TRBD1	TGTGCCAGCTCTCCCGGGACAGCTAACACTGAAGCTTTCTTT	CASSPGTANTEAFF
TRBJ2-1	once	TRBV4-2	.	TGTGCCAGCAGCCAAACGGGCAGCTCCTACAATGAGCAGTTCTTC	CASSQTGSSYNEQFF
TRBJ1-1	.	TRBV4-1	TRBD1	TGCGCCAGCAGCCTAGGACAGGGGACTTCGAACACTGAAGCTTTCTTT	CASSLGQGTSNTEAFF
TRBJ1-4	once	TRBV7-2	.	TGTGCCAGCAGCCGGGGTGGGGTTAATGAAAAACTGTTTTTT	CASSRGGVNEKLFF
TRBJ2-1	once	TRBV2	TRBD1	TGTGCCAGCGGATGGACAGGGGATGAGCAGTTCTTC	CASGWTGDEQFF
TRBJ1-6	few	TRBV6-1	.	TGTGCCAGCATTCCCGGGACGGGCTATAATTCACCCCTCCACTTT	CASIPGTGYNSPLHF
TRBJ2-1	.	TRBV5-1	TRBD2	TGCGCCAGCAGCCCGGGACTAGCGGGAGACAATGAGCAGTTCTTC	CASSPGLAGDNEQFF
TRBJ1-1	.	TRBV28	.	TGTGCCAGCAGTTTCCAGGATAGGAACTCTGAAGCTTTCTTT	CASSFQDRNSEAFF
TRBJ1-2	.	TRBV7-2	TRBD1	TGTGCCAGCAGCTTAGGCGGGACAGGGGGCGTTAACTATGGCTACACCTTC	CASSLGGTGGVNYGYTF
TRBJ2-2	.	TRBV7-9	.	TGTGCCAGCAGCTTGGGGGCTCCGGGTACCGGGGAGCTGTTTTTT	CASSLGAPGTGELFF
TRBJ2-5	.	TRBV6-1	.	TGTGCCAGCACCAGAAACCCAGAGAATGGAGAGACCCAGTACTTC	CASTRNPENGETQYF
TRBJ2-7	.	TRBV4-2	TRBD2	TGTGCCAGCAGCCAAGAAGCTAGCGGGGGAAGAGAGCAGTACTTC	CASSQEASGGREQYF
TRBJ2-7	.	TRBV5-1	TRBD2	TGCGCCAGCAGCCCGTCAGGACTAGCGACAACCTACGAGCAGTACTTC	CASSPSGLATTYEQYF
TRBJ2-1	.	TRBV7-9	.	TGTGCCAGCAGCGGGCAGGGCGGTAGCTCCTACAATGAGCAGTTCTTC	CASSGQGGSSYNEQFF
TRBJ2-5	.	TRBV11-2	.	TGTGCCAGCAGCTTTAGCCTGAAAGAGACCCAGTACTTC	CASSFSLKETQYF
TRBJ2-7	.	TRBV10-3	TRBD2	TGTGCCATCAGTGGGGCTGGGGAGGGCCAATACGAGCAGTACTTC	CAISGAGEGQYEQYF